The clone carrying this T cell receptor beta chain was observed a few times. The data are from a study of T cells in Graves' hyperthyroidism and ophthalmopathy. On the study more broadly: It was at initial diagnosis, before any treatment, that peripheral blood was collected.

From RNA transcripts, TCR beta CDR3 regions were amplified. With the HTBI primer set, the TCR CDR3 went through a first round of RT-PCR. MiXCR, applied by TCRdb to the multiplex PCR reads, yields one record per CDR3 protein. The sample holds around 540,000 distinct CDR3 sequences; around 15% are singletons and the top ten take around 32%. The CDR3 has 13 residues. Germline V CDR1 and CDR2: WNHNN, SYGVQD (reference sequence). V lost 6 bases and J 5 bases, leaving 13 bases between the germline ends. Sequenced material: blood. The receptor was isolated from a woman aged 25 to 39 with Graves' ophthalmopathy. The chain links TRBV10-1 to TRBJ1-1, with a possible D match to TRBD1 (5 bases). CDR3 residues: CASRQAPGTEAFF. DNA for the CDR3: TGCGCCAGCAGACAGGCCCCGGGGACTGAAGCTTTCTTT.